This is a list of T cell receptor beta chains from one sample in a study of T cell responses to AZD1222 COVID-19 vaccine. This table comes from immunoSEQ multiplex PCR, and its TCRdb copy is limited to in-frame clones, with some not included. The profile shows approximately 120,000 clones, approximately 88% of them singletons. Sequencing used peripheral blood, obtained on day 0 of AZD1222 vaccination. The receptor set was obtained from an adult in good health. Each CDR3 is given with its conserved first and last residue. D genes are given only for firm matches. Not all rows give a size; the values are once, few, many and, for expanded clones, a class.

j_gene,abundance,v_gene,d_gene,CDR3aa,CDR3nt
TRBJ2-1,.,TRBV28,.,CASIVGEGYNEQFF,TGTGCCAGCATAGTCGGAGAAGGCTACAATGAGCAGTTCTTC
TRBJ2-7,.,TRBV6-5,.,CASSRGRAGTYEQYF,TGTGCCAGCAGTAGAGGGCGGGCCGGAACCTACGAGCAGTACTTC
TRBJ2-7,.,TRBV28,.,CASSMGLLGYEQYF,TGTGCCAGCAGTATGGGACTCCTTGGGTACGAGCAGTACTTC
TRBJ1-6,.,TRBV13,.,CASSLDPGGSPLHF,TGTGCCAGCAGCTTAGACCCGGGCGGTTCACCCCTCCACTTT
TRBJ2-7,.,TRBV6-1,TRBD1,CASSDHRGTYEQYF,TGTGCCAGCAGTGACCACAGGGGGACCTACGAGCAGTACTTC
TRBJ1-5,.,TRBV7-2,.,CASSSQRAGDQPQHF,TGTGCCAGCAGCTCCCAACGGGCAGGGGATCAGCCCCAGCATTTT
TRBJ2-6,.,TRBV4-2,.,CASSQAGANVLTF,TGTGCCAGCAGCCAAGCAGGGGCCAACGTCCTGACTTTC
TRBJ1-1,.,TRBV5-1,TRBD1,CASSLGQDWTEAFF,TGCGCCAGCAGCTTAGGACAGGATTGGACTGAAGCTTTCTTT
TRBJ1-5,.,TRBV12-3/TRBV12-4,.,CASSLKGYQPQHF,TGTGCCAGCAGTTTGAAGGGGTATCAGCCCCAGCATTTT
TRBJ2-4,.,TRBV30,.,CAWSVGPWENIQYF,TGTGCCTGGAGTGTTGGGCCCTGGGAGAACATTCAGTACTTC
TRBJ1-1,.,TRBV3-1/TRBV3-2,.,CASSHPGMAEAFF,TGTGCCAGCAGCCACCCAGGGATGGCTGAAGCTTTCTTT
TRBJ1-3,few,TRBV5-1,.,CASSPTAGTGNTIYF,TGCGCCAGCAGCCCAACGGCGGGGACTGGAAACACCATATATTTT
TRBJ1-5,.,TRBV10-2,TRBD1,CASRTGVGSNQPQHF,TGCGCCAGTAGGACAGGGGTTGGGAGCAATCAGCCCCAGCATTTT
TRBJ2-4,.,TRBV5-1,.,CASSITGTSENIQYF,TGCGCCAGCAGCATTACCGGGACCTCGGAAAACATTCAGTACTTC
TRBJ1-5,few,TRBV19,.,CASRLGGPNQPQHF,TGTGCCAGTAGACTGGGGGGGCCAAATCAGCCCCAGCATTTT
TRBJ1-4,.,TRBV29-1,.,CSVNEFRTGEKLFF,TGCAGCGTTAATGAATTTAGAACAGGGGAAAAACTGTTTTTT
TRBJ2-5,.,TRBV6-2/TRBV6-3,TRBD2,CASSYIAGDTTKGETQYF,TGTGCCAGCAGTTATATCGCGGGAGACACTACTAAAGGAGAGACCCAGTACTTC
TRBJ2-5,.,TRBV7-2,TRBD1,CASSLGGTEETQYF,TGTGCCAGCAGCTTAGGTGGGACAGAAGAGACCCAGTACTTC
TRBJ2-1,.,TRBV10-1,TRBD1,CASSNPGQGAHEQFF,TGCGCCAGCAGCAACCCGGGACAGGGGGCCCATGAGCAGTTCTTC
TRBJ1-1,.,TRBV6-5,.,CASSYVVDTEAFF,TGTGCCAGCAGTTACGTGGTGGACACTGAAGCTTTCTTT
TRBJ2-2,.,TRBV5-1,.,CASSLQGGNTGELFF,TGCGCCAGCAGCTTGCAAGGGGGGAACACCGGGGAGCTGTTTTTT
TRBJ1-1,few,TRBV6-5,.,CASTTTMNTEAFF,TGTGCCAGCACCACAACCATGAACACTGAAGCTTTCTTT
TRBJ2-3,.,TRBV19,.,CASTTGSTDTQYF,TGTGCCAGTACGACGGGCTCCACAGATACGCAGTATTTT
TRBJ2-3,.,TRBV2,TRBD1,CASSAGTGRTDTQYF,TGTGCCAGCAGTGCTGGGACAGGTCGCACAGATACGCAGTATTTT
TRBJ2-1,.,TRBV5-1,.,CASSLVLVNKEQFF,TGCGCCAGCAGCTTGGTCTTAGTTAATAAGGAGCAGTTCTTC
TRBJ1-4,.,TRBV5-1,TRBD1,CASSSSLDRVKEKLFF,TGCGCCAGCAGCTCCTCTCTGGACAGGGTCAAAGAAAAACTGTTTTTT